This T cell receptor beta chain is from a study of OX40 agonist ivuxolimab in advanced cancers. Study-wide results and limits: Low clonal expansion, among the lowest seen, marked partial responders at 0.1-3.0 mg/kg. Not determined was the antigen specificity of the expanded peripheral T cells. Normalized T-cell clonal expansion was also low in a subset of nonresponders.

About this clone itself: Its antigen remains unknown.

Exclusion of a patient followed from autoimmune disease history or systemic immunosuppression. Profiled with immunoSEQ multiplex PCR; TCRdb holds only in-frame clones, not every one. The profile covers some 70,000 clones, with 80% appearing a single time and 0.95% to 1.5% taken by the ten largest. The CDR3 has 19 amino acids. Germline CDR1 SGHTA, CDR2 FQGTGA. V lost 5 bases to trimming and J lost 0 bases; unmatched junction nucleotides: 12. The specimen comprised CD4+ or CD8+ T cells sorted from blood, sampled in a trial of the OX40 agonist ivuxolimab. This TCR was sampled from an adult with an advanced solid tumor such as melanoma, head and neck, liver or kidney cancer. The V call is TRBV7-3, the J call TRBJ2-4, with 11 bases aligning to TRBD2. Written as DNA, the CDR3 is TGTGCCAGCAGCGCCTCCGGGACTAGCGGAGTTCTAGCCAAAAACATTCAGTACTTC. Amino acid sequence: CASSASGTSGVLAKNIQYF.